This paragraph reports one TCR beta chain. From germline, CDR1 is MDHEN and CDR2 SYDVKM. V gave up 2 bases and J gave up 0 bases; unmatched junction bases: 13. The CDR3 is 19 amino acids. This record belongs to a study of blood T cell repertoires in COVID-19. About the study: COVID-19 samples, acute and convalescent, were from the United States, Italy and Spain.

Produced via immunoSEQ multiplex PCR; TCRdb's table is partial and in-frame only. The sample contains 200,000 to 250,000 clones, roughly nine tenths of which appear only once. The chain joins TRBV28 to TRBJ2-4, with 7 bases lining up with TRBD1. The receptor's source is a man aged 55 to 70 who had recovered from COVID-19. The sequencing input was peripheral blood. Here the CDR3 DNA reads TGTGCCAGCAGTTTACCCCGGACAGGACGGGGATCAGCCAAAAACATTCAGTACTTC. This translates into CASSLPRTGRGSAKNIQYF.